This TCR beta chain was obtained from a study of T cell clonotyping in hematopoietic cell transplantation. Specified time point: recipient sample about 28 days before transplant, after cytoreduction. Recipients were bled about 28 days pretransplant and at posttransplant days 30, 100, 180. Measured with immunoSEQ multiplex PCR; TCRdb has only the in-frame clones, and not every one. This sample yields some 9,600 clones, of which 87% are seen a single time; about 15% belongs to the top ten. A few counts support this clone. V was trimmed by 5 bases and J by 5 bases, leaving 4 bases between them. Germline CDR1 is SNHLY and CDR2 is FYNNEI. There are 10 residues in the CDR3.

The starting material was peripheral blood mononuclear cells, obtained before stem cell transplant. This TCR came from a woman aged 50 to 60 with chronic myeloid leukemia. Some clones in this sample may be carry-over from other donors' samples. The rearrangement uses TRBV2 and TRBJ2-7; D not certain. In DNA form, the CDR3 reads TGTGCCAGCAGTCTTAACGAGCAGTACTTC. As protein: CASSLNEQYF.